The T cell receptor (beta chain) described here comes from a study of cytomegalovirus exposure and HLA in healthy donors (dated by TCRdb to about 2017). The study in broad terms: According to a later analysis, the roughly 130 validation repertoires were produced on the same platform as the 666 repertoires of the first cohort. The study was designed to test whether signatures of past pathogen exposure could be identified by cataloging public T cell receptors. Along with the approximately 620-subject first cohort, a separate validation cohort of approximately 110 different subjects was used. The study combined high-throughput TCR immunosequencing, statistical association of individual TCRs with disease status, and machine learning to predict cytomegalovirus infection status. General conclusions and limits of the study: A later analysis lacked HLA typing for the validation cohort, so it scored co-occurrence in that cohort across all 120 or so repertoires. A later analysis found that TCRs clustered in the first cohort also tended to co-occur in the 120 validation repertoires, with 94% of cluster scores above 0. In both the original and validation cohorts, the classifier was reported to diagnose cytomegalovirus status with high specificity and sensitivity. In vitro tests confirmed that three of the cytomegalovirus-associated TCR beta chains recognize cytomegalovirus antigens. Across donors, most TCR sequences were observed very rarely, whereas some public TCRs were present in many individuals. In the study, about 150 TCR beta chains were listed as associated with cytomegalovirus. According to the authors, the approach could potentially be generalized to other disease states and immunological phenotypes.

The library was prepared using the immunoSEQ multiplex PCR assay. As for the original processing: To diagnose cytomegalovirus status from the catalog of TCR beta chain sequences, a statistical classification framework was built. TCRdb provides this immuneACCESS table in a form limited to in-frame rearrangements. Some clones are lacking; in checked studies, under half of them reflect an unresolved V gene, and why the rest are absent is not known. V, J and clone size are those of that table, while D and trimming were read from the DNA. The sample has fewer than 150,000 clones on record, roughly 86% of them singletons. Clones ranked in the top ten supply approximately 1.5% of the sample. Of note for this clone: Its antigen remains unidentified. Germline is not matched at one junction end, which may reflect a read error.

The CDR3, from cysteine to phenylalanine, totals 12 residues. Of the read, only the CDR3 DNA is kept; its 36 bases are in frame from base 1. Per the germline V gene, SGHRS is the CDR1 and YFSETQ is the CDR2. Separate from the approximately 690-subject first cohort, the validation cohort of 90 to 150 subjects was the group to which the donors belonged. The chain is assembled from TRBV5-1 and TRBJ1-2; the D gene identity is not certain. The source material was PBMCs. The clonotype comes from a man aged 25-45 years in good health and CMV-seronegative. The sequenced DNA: TGCGCCAGCAGCTTGTCTAACGATGGCTACACCTTC. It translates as CASSLSNDGYTF.